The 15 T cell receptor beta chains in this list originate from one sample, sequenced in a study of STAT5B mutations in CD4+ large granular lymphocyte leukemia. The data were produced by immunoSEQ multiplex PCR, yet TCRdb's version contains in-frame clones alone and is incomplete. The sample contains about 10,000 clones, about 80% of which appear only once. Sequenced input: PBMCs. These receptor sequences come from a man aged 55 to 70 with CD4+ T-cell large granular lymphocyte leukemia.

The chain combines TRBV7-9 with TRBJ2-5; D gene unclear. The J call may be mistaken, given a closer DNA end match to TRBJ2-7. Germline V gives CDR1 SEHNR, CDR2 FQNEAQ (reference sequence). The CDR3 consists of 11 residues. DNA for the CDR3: TGTGCCAGCAGCTGGGGCTACGAGCAGTACTTC. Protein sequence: CASSWGYEQYF.

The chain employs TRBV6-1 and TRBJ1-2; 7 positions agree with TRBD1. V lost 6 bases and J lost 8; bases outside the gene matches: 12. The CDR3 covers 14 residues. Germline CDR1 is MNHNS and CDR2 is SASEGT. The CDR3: CASSLLDRAGGYTF. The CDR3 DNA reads TGTGCCAGCAGCCTTTTAGACAGGGCCGGAGGCTACACCTTC.

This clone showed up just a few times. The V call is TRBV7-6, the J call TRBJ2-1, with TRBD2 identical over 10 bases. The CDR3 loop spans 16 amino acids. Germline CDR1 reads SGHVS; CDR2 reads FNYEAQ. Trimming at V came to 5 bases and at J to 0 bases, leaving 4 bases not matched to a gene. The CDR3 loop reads CASSGWTSGSYNEQFF. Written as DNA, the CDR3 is TGTGCCAGCAGCGGGTGGACTAGCGGCTCCTACAATGAGCAGTTCTTC.

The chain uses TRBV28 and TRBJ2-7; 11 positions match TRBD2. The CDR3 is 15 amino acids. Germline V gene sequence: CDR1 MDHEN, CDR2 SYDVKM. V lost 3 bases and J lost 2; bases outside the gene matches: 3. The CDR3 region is CASSFLAGGTYEQYF. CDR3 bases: TGTGCCAGCAGTTTCCTAGCGGGAGGAACCTACGAGCAGTACTTC.

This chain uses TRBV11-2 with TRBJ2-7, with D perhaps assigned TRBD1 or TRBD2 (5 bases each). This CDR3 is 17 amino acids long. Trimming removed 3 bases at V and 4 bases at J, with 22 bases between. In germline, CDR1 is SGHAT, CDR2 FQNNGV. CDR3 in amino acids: CASSFPPLTGGKYEQYF. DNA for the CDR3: TGTGCCAGCAGCTTTCCCCCCTTGACTGGGGGAAAATACGAGCAGTACTTC.

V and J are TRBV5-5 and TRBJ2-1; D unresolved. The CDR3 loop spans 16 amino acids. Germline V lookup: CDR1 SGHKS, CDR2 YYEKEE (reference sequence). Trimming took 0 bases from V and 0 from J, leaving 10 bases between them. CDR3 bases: TGTGCCAGCAGCTTGGATCCCGCTAGCTCCTACAATGAGCAGTTCTTC. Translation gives CASSLDPASSYNEQFF. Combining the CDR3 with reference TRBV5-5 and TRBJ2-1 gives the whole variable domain DAGVTQSPTHLIKTRGQQVTLRCSPISGHKSVSWYQQVLGQGPQFIFQYYEKEERGRGNFPDRFSARQFPNYSSELNVNALLLGDSALYLCASSLDPASSYNEQFFGPGTRLTVL.

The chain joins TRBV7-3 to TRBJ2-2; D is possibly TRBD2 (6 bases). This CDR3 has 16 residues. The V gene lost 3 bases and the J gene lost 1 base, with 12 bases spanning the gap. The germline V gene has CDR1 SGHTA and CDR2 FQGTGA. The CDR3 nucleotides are TGTGCCAGCAGCTTCCAGGCGGGGCTGAACACCGGGGAGCTGTTTTTT. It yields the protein CASSFQAGLNTGELFF.

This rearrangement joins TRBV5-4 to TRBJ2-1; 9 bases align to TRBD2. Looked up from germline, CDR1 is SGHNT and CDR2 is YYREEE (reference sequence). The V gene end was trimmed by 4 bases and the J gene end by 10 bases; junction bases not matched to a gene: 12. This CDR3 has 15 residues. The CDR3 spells CASSPRLAGEREQFF. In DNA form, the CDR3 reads TGTGCCAGCAGCCCACGTTTAGCGGGAGAGCGCGAGCAGTTCTTC.

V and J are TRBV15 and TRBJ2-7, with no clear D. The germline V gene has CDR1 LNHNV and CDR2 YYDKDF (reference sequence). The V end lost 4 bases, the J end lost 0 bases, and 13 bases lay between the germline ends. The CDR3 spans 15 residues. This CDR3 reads CATSTGRLSSYEQYF. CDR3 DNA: TGTGCCACCAGCACCGGACGCCTGAGCTCCTACGAGCAGTACTTC.

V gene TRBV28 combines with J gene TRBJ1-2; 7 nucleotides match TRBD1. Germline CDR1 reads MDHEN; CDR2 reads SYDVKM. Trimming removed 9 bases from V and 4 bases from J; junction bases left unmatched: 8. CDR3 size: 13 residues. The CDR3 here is CASTQGGIYGYTF. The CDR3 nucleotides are TGTGCCAGTACCCAGGGGGGGATCTATGGCTACACCTTC.

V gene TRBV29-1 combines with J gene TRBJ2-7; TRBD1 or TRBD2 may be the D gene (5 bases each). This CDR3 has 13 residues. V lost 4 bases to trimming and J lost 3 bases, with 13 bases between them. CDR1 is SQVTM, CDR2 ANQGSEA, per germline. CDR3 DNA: TGCAGCGTTGCGAAGGGGACCGGCTACGAGCAGTACTTC. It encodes CSVAKGTGYEQYF.

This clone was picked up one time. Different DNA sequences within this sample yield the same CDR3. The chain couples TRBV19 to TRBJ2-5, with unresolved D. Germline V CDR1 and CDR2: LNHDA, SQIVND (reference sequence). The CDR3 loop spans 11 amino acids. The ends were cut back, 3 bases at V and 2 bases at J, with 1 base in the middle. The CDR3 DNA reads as TGTGCCAGTAGTATTCAAGAGACCCAGTACTTC. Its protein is CASSIQETQYF.

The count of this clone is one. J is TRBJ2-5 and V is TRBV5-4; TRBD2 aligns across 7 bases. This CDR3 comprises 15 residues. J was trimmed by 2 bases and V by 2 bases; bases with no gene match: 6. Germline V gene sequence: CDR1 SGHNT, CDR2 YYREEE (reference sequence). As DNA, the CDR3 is TGTGCCAGCAGCTTCAGCCGGGACTATCAAGAGACCCAGTACTTC. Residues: CASSFSRDYQETQYF. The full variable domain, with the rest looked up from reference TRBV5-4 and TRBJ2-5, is ETGVTQSPTHLIKTRGQQVTLRCSSQSGHNTVSWYQQALGQGPQFIFQYYREEENGRGNFPPRFSGLQFPNYSSELNVNALELDDSALYLCASSFSRDYQETQYFGPGTRLLVL.

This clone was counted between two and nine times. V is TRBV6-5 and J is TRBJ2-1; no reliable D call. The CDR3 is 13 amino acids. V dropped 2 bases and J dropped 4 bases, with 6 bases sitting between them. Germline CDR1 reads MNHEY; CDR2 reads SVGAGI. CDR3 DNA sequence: TGTGCCAGCAGTTACGAGGAGTACAATGAGCAGTTCTTC. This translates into CASSYEEYNEQFF.

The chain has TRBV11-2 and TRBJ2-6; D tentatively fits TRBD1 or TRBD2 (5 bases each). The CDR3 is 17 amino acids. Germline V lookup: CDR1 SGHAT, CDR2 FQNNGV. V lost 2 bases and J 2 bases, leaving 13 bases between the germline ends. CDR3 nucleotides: TGTGCCAGCAGCTTATCGGCCAGGGAGACTGGGGCCAACGTCCTGACTTTC. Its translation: CASSLSARETGANVLTF.